This passage covers 31 T cell receptor beta chains from one sample sequenced in a study of T cells in Graves' hyperthyroidism and ophthalmopathy (dated by TCRdb to the late 2010s). Receptor libraries were prepared by multiplex PCR. Reads for this sample came from an Illumina HiSeq 2000. Amplification of TCR beta CDR3 regions was carried out from RNA transcripts. The TCR CDR3 was subjected to a first round of RT-PCR using the HTBI primer set and the Qiagen OneStep RT-PCR kit. TCRdb reworked the public reads: Q25 trimming with fastp, MiXCR clone assembly, productive beta chains retained. For every CDR3 protein sequence, its rows merge into one entry that carries the most common genes and DNA. Counted in this sample were 95,000 to 110,000 distinct CDR3 sequences; 16% of them appeared once. Clones ranked in the top ten supply about 42% of the sample. The sample consisted of blood. The receptors were sampled from a woman in her forties or fifties with Graves' hyperthyroidism.

This clonotype was detected many times. The chain carries TRBV6-5 and TRBJ2-2, with a tentative D call TRBD1 (5 bases). CDR3 size: 15 residues. Trimming cost V 0 bases and J 15 bases, with 20 bases left between them. CDR1 MNHEY and CDR2 SVGAGI come from the germline V gene. The CDR3, as DNA: TGTGCCAGCAGTTACTCTGGGCAGGGAATTAGTGAGGTGTTTTTT. It is translated as CASSYSGQGISEVFF.

This clonotype was counted ten times or more. The rearrangement uses TRBV7-2 and TRBJ1-2, with D maybe TRBD1 (6 bases). CDR3 length equals 14 residues. The V gene's germline CDR1 is SGHTA and CDR2 FQGNSA. V was trimmed by 7 bases and J by 8 bases, leaving 20 bases between them. DNA of the CDR3: TGTGCCAGCACCTTCGGTTGGGGGGCGAAGGGCTACACCTTC. Its protein product is CASTFGWGAKGYTF.

This clonotype has ten or more counts. This rearrangement joins TRBV30 to TRBJ2-2; D uncertain. The CDR3 is made up of 15 amino acids. Trimming removed 4 bases at V and 0 bases at J, with 12 bases between. Germline CDR1 GTSNPN, CDR2 SVGIG (reference sequence). The CDR3 nucleotides are TGTGCCTGGAAGTCCCGCCGCACGAACACCGGGGAGCTGTTTTTT. It codes for CAWKSRRTNTGELFF.

This clonotype was recorded many times. The chain combines TRBV27 with TRBJ2-7; D is unclear. With 0 bases removed from V and 0 bases from J, the gap between germline ends came to 12 bases. The CDR3 covers 16 residues. Germline V gene sequence: CDR1 MNHEY, CDR2 SMNVEV (reference sequence). This CDR3 reads CASSLSVRTSSYEQYV. In nucleotides, the CDR3 is TGTGCCAGCAGTTTATCGGTCAGAACCAGCTCCTACGAGCAGTACGTC.

This clonotype was seen only a few times. The genes are TRBV24-1 and TRBJ2-1; no firm D call. Germline V gene lookup returns CDR1 KGHDR and CDR2 SFDVKD. V dropped 6 bases and J dropped 7 bases, with 3 bases sitting between them. The CDR3 totals 10 residues. CDR3 amino acids: CATSRNEQFF. The CDR3 DNA reads as TGTGCCACCAGTAGAAATGAGCAGTTCTTC.

This clonotype came up many times. This sequence joins TRBV7-2 and TRBJ1-6, with TRBD1 identical over 9 bases. V was pared by 5 bases and J by 6 bases, with 8 bases of the junction left unmatched. The CDR3 length is 16 residues. Germline V gene data show CDR1 as SGHTA and CDR2 as FQGNSA. CDR3 DNA sequence: TGTGCCAGCAGCCCACGAGGACAGGGGAGTAATTCACCCCTCCACTTT. Encoded protein: CASSPRGQGSNSPLHF.

In this sample, this clonotype turned up many times. The rearrangement uses TRBV28 and TRBJ1-1; unclear D gene. Trimming left V 1 base short and J 4 bases short, with 4 bases between. The CDR3 sequence is 12 residues long. Germline-derived CDR1 and CDR2 are MDHEN and SYDVKM. The CDR3 DNA reads TGTGCCAGCAGTTTATTTCGCACTGAAGCTTTCTTT. It yields the protein CASSLFRTEAFF.

This clonotype was seen repeatedly, ten times or more. The chain employs TRBV2 and TRBJ1-1; no clear D gene. V gave up 8 bases and J gave up 4 bases, with 14 bases separating them. This CDR3 contains 13 residues. Germline assignment: CDR1 SNHLY and CDR2 FYNNEI. CDR3: CASPYGEVTEAFF. As DNA, the CDR3 is TGTGCCAGCCCCTACGGGGAGGTCACTGAAGCTTTCTTT.

V gene TRBV10-3 combines with J gene TRBJ2-7, with 7 bases matching TRBD1. The CDR3 sequence is 13 residues long. Germline V CDR1 and CDR2: ENHRY, SYGVKD. Germline trimming cut 6 bases from V and 3 bases from J; bases unmatched to any gene: 5. The CDR3 DNA sequence: TGTGCCATCAGACCCGGACAGGTCTACGAGCAGTACTTC. Protein sequence: CAIRPGQVYEQYF.

At least ten counts were recorded for this clonotype. The gene calls are TRBV10-3 and TRBJ2-1, with 10 bases identical to TRBD2. This CDR3 region has 13 residues. The germline V gene encodes CDR1 ENHRY and CDR2 SYGVKD. Trimming took 10 bases from V and 10 from J; bases not matched to a gene: 10. The CDR3 coding sequence is TGTGCCACACTTTTTAGCGGGAGGAGCGAGCAGTTCTTC. It specifies CATLFSGRSEQFF.

The chain couples TRBV27 to TRBJ2-7, with 12 bases that match TRBD2. Per the germline V gene, CDR1 is MNHEY and CDR2 is SMNVEV (reference sequence). The CDR3 covers 16 residues. V lost 6 bases to trimming and J lost 2 bases; unmatched junction nucleotides: 8. The CDR3 sequence: CASSLAGGPEPYEQYV. The CDR3, as DNA: TGTGCCAGCAGCCTAGCGGGAGGGCCGGAGCCCTACGAGCAGTACGTC.

This clonotype occurred a few times. The chain links TRBV6-6 to TRBJ2-3, with D possibly being TRBD2 (7 bases). CDR3 length: 15 amino acids. Between the trimmed V and J ends, which lost 2 bases and 1 base, there was a span of 10 bases. Germline V lookup: CDR1 MNHNY, CDR2 SVGAGI (reference sequence). The CDR3 here is CASSYGEGGTDTQYF. The DNA of the CDR3 is TGTGCCAGCAGTTACGGGGAGGGGGGCACAGATACGCAGTATTTT.

This clonotype was observed at least ten times. This rearrangement joins TRBV6-6 to TRBJ2-4, with D possibly TRBD1 on 5 matching bases. V lost 2 bases to trimming and J lost 4 bases, with 6 bases between them. CDR3 size: 13 residues. Germline CDR1 and CDR2: MNHNY and SVGAGI (reference sequence). The CDR3 protein is CASSYDRKNIQYF. CDR3 sequence (DNA): TGTGCCAGCAGTTACGACAGAAAAAACATTCAGTACTTC.

At least ten counts were recorded for this clonotype. V is TRBV4-1 and J is TRBJ1-1, with D maybe TRBD1 (6 bases). This CDR3 spans 14 amino acids. From germline, CDR1 is MGHRA and CDR2 YSYEKL. V was clipped by 5 bases and J by 1 base, with 11 bases between them. CDR3 in amino acids: CASSALQGNTEAFF. For the CDR3, the DNA is TGCGCCAGCAGCGCGTTACAGGGGAACACTGAAGCTTTCTTT.

This clonotype was detected ten times or more. The chain recombines TRBV5-1 with TRBJ2-3; 7 nucleotides align to TRBD1. Germline lookup yields CDR1 SGHRS and CDR2 YFSETQ. V was pared by 4 bases and J by 2 bases, with 4 bases of the junction left unmatched. The CDR3 is 14 residues long. CDR3 sequence (DNA): TGCGCCAGCAGCACCGGGACAGCCACAGATACGCAGTATTTT. Translated, it gives CASSTGTATDTQYF.

This clonotype was seen repeatedly, ten times or more. The chain has TRBV20-1 and TRBJ2-2, with D possibly matching TRBD1 (6 bases). V was clipped by 2 bases and J by 7 bases, with 11 bases between them. CDR1 DFQATT and CDR2 SNEGSKA come from the germline V gene (reference sequence). CDR3 length equals 13 residues. CDR3 sequence reads: CSARNRVVGELFF. The CDR3 DNA is TGCAGTGCTAGAAACAGGGTGGTCGGGGAGCTGTTTTTT.

This clonotype came up many times. This sequence joins TRBV28 and TRBJ2-7; D remains unclear. The CDR3 is 13 amino acids. Trimming took off 3 bases at V and 2 bases at J, with 8 bases between the two ends. CDR1 and CDR2 from the germline V gene are MDHEN and SYDVKM. CDR3 DNA sequence: TGTGCCAGCAGTTTTAGTGGGCCCTACGAGCAGTACTTC. Encoded protein: CASSFSGPYEQYF. The full variable domain, with the rest looked up from reference TRBV28 and TRBJ2-7, is DVKVTQSSRYLVKRTGEKVFLECVQDMDHENMFWYRQDPGLGLRLIYFSYDVKMKEKGDIPEGYSVSREKKERFSLILESASTNQTSMYLCASSFSGPYEQYFGPGTRLTVT.

Of note for this clonotype: The junction shows a germline mismatch at one end, possibly a read error. The J gene is TRBJ2-2, the V gene TRBV5-6; 8 bases match TRBD2. The germline gives CDR1 SGHDT, CDR2 YYEEEE. The length of the CDR3 is 16 residues. This CDR3 is CASSQELTSVTGELFF. DNA of the CDR3: TGTGCCAGCAGCCAAGAGCTGACTAGCGTCACCGGGGAGCTGTTTTTC.

This clonotype was seen many times. The genes are TRBV3-1 and TRBJ2-1; tentative D call: TRBD2 (6 bases). Trimming pared 4 bases from V and 8 bases from J, leaving 12 bases between. The CDR3 consists of 13 residues. Germline-derived CDR1 and CDR2 are LGHDT and YNNKEL (reference sequence). This CDR3 is CASSRVTGDEQFF. DNA for the CDR3: TGTGCCAGCAGCCGAGTGACGGGGGATGAGCAGTTCTTC.

This clonotype was recorded many times. V gene TRBV11-2 combines with J gene TRBJ1-3; D is uncertain. The CDR3 contains 13 residues. Trimming removed 1 base from V and 7 bases from J, with 8 bases in between. Germline V gives CDR1 SGHAT, CDR2 FQNNGV. CDR3 in amino acids: CASSLALGNTIYF. In nucleotides, the CDR3 is TGTGCCAGCAGCTTAGCCCTCGGGAACACCATATATTTT. Supplemented by reference TRBV11-2 and TRBJ1-3, the full variable domain reads EAGVAQSPRYKIIEKRQSVAFWCNPISGHATLYWYQQILGQGPKLLIQFQNNGVVDDSQLPKDRFSAERLKGVDSTLKIQPAKLEDSAVYLCASSLALGNTIYFGEGSWLTVV.

In its sample, this clonotype was seen many times. This chain connects TRBV5-1 to TRBJ2-7; D uncertain. From germline, CDR1 is SGHRS and CDR2 YFSETQ. Trimming pared 1 base from V and 3 bases from J, leaving 5 bases between. The CDR3 is 12 residues long. CDR3 region: CASSLLGYEQYF. The CDR3 nucleotides are TGCGCCAGCAGCTTGCTAGGCTACGAGCAGTACTTC.

V usage is TRBV20-1 and J usage is TRBJ2-5; TRBD1 agrees at 9 bases. The trim removed 4 bases at V and 4 bases at J, leaving 10 bases unmatched. CDR3 length: 15 residues. Germline V gene sequence: CDR1 DFQATT, CDR2 SNEGSKA (reference sequence). CDR3 nucleotide sequence: TGCAGTGCTACAGCCCCGGGGGGACAGGGAGAGACCCAGTACTTC. Amino acids: CSATAPGGQGETQYF.

This clonotype was detected ten times or more. This chain links TRBV7-8 with TRBJ2-4; D is unresolved. Germline CDR1 reads SGHVS; CDR2 reads FQNEAQ. Trimming left V 5 bases short and J 7 bases short, with 15 bases between. CDR3 length equals 14 residues. The CDR3 region has the DNA TGTGCCAGCAGCCCCCAATGGTTTTCGAACATTCAGTACTTC. Translating gives CASSPQWFSNIQYF.

This clonotype was counted many times. V is TRBV4-1 and J is TRBJ1-5; unclear D gene. CDR1 is MGHRA and CDR2 is YSYEKL in the germline V gene. Deletions cut 1 base from V and 4 bases from J, with 5 bases between. The CDR3 extends over 13 amino acids. The CDR3 is CASSQVRNQPQHF. Written as DNA, the CDR3 is TGCGCCAGCAGCCAAGTGAGAAATCAGCCCCAGCATTTT.

The chain uses TRBV11-1 and TRBJ1-1; 9 bases line up with TRBD1. With 7 bases clipped from V and 1 base from J, the junction kept 4 bases outside the gene matches. Per the germline V gene, CDR1 is SGHAT and CDR2 is FQDESV (reference sequence). This CDR3 comprises 14 residues. CDR3 loop: CASTRTGANTEAFF. CDR3 DNA: TGTGCCAGCACCCGGACAGGGGCGAACACTGAAGCTTTCTTT.

At least ten counts were recorded for this clonotype. The chain uses TRBV19 and TRBJ1-2; 12 positions agree with TRBD1. This CDR3 spans 15 amino acids. V dropped 9 bases and J dropped 4; count of bases not matched to a gene: 9. In germline, CDR1 is LNHDA, CDR2 SQIVND (reference sequence). The CDR3 loop is CASNTGTGGGYGYTF. As DNA, the CDR3 is TGTGCCAGCAATACCGGGACAGGGGGCGGCTATGGCTACACCTTC.

In its sample, this clonotype was seen many times. This chain connects TRBV28 to TRBJ1-5; 7 bases line up with TRBD1. The CDR3 sequence is 15 residues long. V lost 6 bases and J lost 0; bases outside the gene matches: 5. The germline V gene has CDR1 MDHEN and CDR2 SYDVKM. CDR3: CASSKTGLSNQPQHF. CDR3 DNA: TGTGCCAGCAGCAAGACAGGGCTTAGCAATCAGCCCCAGCATTTT.

This clonotype has ten or more counts. The CDR3 sequence is CSATDRGRAEAFF. The CDR3 nucleotides are TGCAGTGCAACTGACAGGGGTAGAGCTGAAGCTTTCTTT. The rearrangement uses TRBV20-1 and TRBJ1-1; 8 bases are a match to TRBD1. With 6 bases clipped from V and 6 bases from J, the junction kept 9 bases outside the gene matches. CDR1 is DFQATT and CDR2 is SNEGSKA in the germline V gene (reference sequence). CDR3 length: 13 residues.

This clonotype was seen at least ten times. The rearrangement uses TRBV30 and TRBJ2-2; 9 bases are shared with TRBD2. CDR1 is GTSNPN, CDR2 SVGIG, per germline (reference sequence). Trimming removed 3 bases from V and 4 bases from J; junction bases left unmatched: 15. CDR3 length: 18 residues. The CDR3 region is CAWRDRRGASGVTGELFF. The DNA for the CDR3 is TGTGCCTGGAGGGACCGTCGGGGGGCTAGCGGGGTCACCGGGGAGCTGTTTTTT.

This clonotype was seen at least ten times. The gene calls are TRBV18 and TRBJ1-5; D might be TRBD1 (6 bases). The germline V and J ends were trimmed by 2 bases and 0 bases, with 14 bases remaining between them. Germline CDR1 KGHSH, CDR2 LQKENI. CDR3 length equals 17 residues. Here the CDR3 reads CASSPSGHLNSNQPQHF. DNA for the CDR3: TGTGCCAGCTCACCATCGGGACACCTGAATAGCAATCAGCCCCAGCATTTT.

This clonotype was picked up many times. The chain carries TRBV24-1 and TRBJ2-2; D not certain. The ends were cut back, 1 base at V and 7 bases at J, with 6 bases in the middle. Germline V gene sequence: CDR1 KGHDR, CDR2 SFDVKD. This CDR3 has 13 residues. The CDR3 bases are TGTGCCACCAGTGATTTCTTTGGCGGGGAGCTGTTTTTT. Translating gives CATSDFFGGELFF.